One and the same sample provided the 25 T cell receptor beta chains below, sequenced in a study of T cells in Graves' hyperthyroidism and ophthalmopathy (dated by TCRdb to the late 2010s). The protocol used for the library was multiplex PCR. The sample was run on an Illumina HiSeq 2000. TCR beta CDR3 regions were amplified from RNA transcripts. The first round of RT-PCR for the TCR CDR3 was performed with the HTBI primer set and the Qiagen OneStep RT-PCR kit. Clones were called with MiXCR by TCRdb after fastp trimmed the public reads at Q25, and only in-frame beta chains were retained. CDR3 protein duplicates are merged, each entry listing the most common genes and DNA. The sample data list 250,000 to 300,000 distinct CDR3 sequences, and roughly 13% of these were observed just once. The ten largest clones represent approximately 7.9% of the sample. Material for sequencing was blood. Receptors were obtained from a woman aged 40 to 55 with Graves' hyperthyroidism.

Of note for this clonotype: This could be a read error, since a much larger clone is one nucleotide away. The chain combines TRBV11-1 with TRBJ1-1, with D possibly being TRBD1 (5 bases). The germline V gene encodes CDR1 SGHAT and CDR2 FQDESV (reference sequence). The CDR3 has 14 residues. CDR3 region: CAGSFRRGYTEAFF. The CDR3 bases are TGTGCCGGCAGCTTCCGTAGGGGCTACACTGAAGCTTTCTTT.

This clonotype was counted between two and nine times. The rearrangement uses TRBV9 and TRBJ2-4, with TRBD2 as a possible D gene (6 bases). This CDR3 comprises 16 residues. Germline V CDR1 and CDR2: SGDLS, YYNGEE. Trimming pared 0 bases from V and 6 bases from J, leaving 16 bases between. The CDR3 DNA reads as TGTGCCAGCAGCGTAGGGGGAACCGGGACTGTAAACATTCAGTACTTC. Protein sequence: CASSVGGTGTVNIQYF.

The CDR3 DNA follows: TGTGCCAGCAGTGACGCAGTAGAAATAGATACGCAGTATTTT. Protein product: CASSDAVEIDTQYF. This rearrangement joins TRBV25-1 to TRBJ2-3, with D unresolved. Trimming pared 3 bases from V and 5 bases from J, leaving 12 bases between. CDR3 size: 14 residues. Looked up from germline, CDR1 is MGHDK and CDR2 is SYGVNS. Looking up the rest from reference TRBV25-1 and TRBJ2-3 gives the full variable domain: EADIYQTPRYLVIGTGKKITLECSQTMGHDKMYWYQQDPGMELHLIHYSYGVNSTEKGDLSSESTVSRIRTEHFPLTLESARPSHTSQYLCASSDAVEIDTQYFGPGTRLTVL.

This clonotype was counted many times. The chain combines TRBV28 with TRBJ1-1; D remains unclear. Trimming shortened V by 5 bases and J by 5 bases, and 15 bases separated the two germline ends. The germline V gene encodes CDR1 MDHEN and CDR2 SYDVKM. The CDR3 spans 14 residues. The CDR3 here is CASSLVSRQTEAFF. The CDR3 DNA follows: TGTGCCAGCAGTCTCGTTTCACGTCAAACTGAAGCTTTCTTT.

This clonotype has ten or more counts. The genes are TRBV11-2 and TRBJ2-1; possibly TRBD2 for D (5 bases). Germline V CDR1 and CDR2: SGHAT, FQNNGV. V lost 1 base to trimming and J lost 0 bases, with 7 bases between them. The CDR3 has 15 residues. The CDR3 reads CASSLALVSYNEQFF. The CDR3 DNA is TGTGCCAGCAGCTTAGCACTAGTCTCCTACAATGAGCAGTTCTTC.

This clonotype was counted many times. The gene calls are TRBV10-3 and TRBJ1-2, with no clear D. Germline CDR1 and CDR2: ENHRY and SYGVKD. Trimming removed 0 bases at V and 3 bases at J, with 2 bases between. The length of the CDR3 is 12 residues. The CDR3 DNA is TGTGCCATCAGTGAGTCGGACTATGGCTACACCTTC. It yields the protein CAISESDYGYTF.

The chain combines TRBV30 with TRBJ2-6; no clear D gene. This CDR3 spans 14 amino acids. The germline V and J ends were trimmed by 7 bases and 2 bases, with 12 bases remaining between them. Germline assignment: CDR1 GTSNPN and CDR2 SVGIG (reference sequence). As DNA, the CDR3 is TGTGCCTCTCGATGGGGTACTGGGGCCAACGTCCTGACTTTC. As protein: CASRWGTGANVLTF.

In this sample, this clonotype turned up many times. This rearrangement joins TRBV20-1 to TRBJ2-5; D is undetermined. The CDR3 consists of 13 residues. Per germline, CDR1 DFQATT and CDR2 SNEGSKA (reference sequence). Trimming removed 6 bases at V and 3 bases at J, with 14 bases between. The CDR3 coding sequence is TGCAGTGCCACGGATTCTGTAAAAGAGACCCAGTACTTC. Translation: CSATDSVKETQYF.

This clonotype came up many times. V and J are TRBV2 and TRBJ1-2, with D perhaps matching TRBD1 (5 bases). CDR3 length equals 14 residues. The germline gives CDR1 SNHLY, CDR2 FYNNEI. V was trimmed by 6 bases and J by 5 bases, leaving 16 bases between them. In DNA form, the CDR3 reads TGTGCCAGCAGCCCCGGGGGAAGCCAATATGGCTACACCTTC. Its translation is CASSPGGSQYGYTF.

The J gene is TRBJ1-4, the V gene TRBV6-1, with D perhaps TRBD1 (5 bases). The CDR3 totals 14 residues. The germline V and J ends were trimmed by 6 bases and 4 bases, with 12 bases remaining between them. From germline, CDR1 is MNHNS and CDR2 SASEGT. This CDR3 reads CASRGVTDNEKLFF. CDR3 bases: TGTGCCAGCAGAGGCGTGACAGATAATGAAAAACTGTTTTTT.

This clonotype was detected many times. The chain has TRBV28 and TRBJ1-5; D is ambiguous. This CDR3 is 16 amino acids long. Per germline, CDR1 MDHEN and CDR2 SYDVKM. V was cut by 6 bases and J by 7 bases, with 22 bases left in between. CDR3 in amino acids: CASSSGPSILRQPQHF. The CDR3 DNA sequence: TGTGCCAGCAGCTCTGGGCCTTCCATCCTCAGACAGCCCCAGCATTTT.

This clonotype was found many times. The chain combines TRBV19 with TRBJ1-1; D ambiguous. CDR3 size: 16 residues. V was shortened by 1 base and J by 1 base, with 13 bases between the two germline ends. Germline V lookup: CDR1 LNHDA, CDR2 SQIVND (reference sequence). The CDR3 is CASSIVGSKRNTEAFF. DNA of the CDR3: TGTGCCAGTAGTATAGTGGGATCAAAGAGGAACACTGAAGCTTTCTTT.

The table lists this clonotype with many counts. V usage is TRBV7-9 and J usage is TRBJ1-1, with D perhaps TRBD1 (5 bases). The length of the CDR3 is 12 residues. V was trimmed by 5 bases and J by 11 bases, leaving 15 bases between them. CDR1 and CDR2 from the germline V gene are SEHNR and FQNEAQ (reference sequence). The CDR3 here is CASSRDGLEAFF. CDR3 DNA sequence: TGTGCCAGCAGCCGGGACGGACTTGAGGCTTTCTTT.

This sequence joins TRBV6-2 or TRBV6-3 and TRBJ1-6; 10 bases align to TRBD1. The germline V gene encodes CDR1 MNHEY and CDR2 SVGEGT. V shed 2 bases and J 10 bases; nucleotides not matched to a gene: 5. The CDR3 sequence is 15 residues long. This chain's CDR3 is CASSYTGTGVSPLHF. CDR3 DNA sequence: TGTGCCAGCAGTTACACCGGGACAGGGGTCTCACCCCTCCACTTT.

The chain has TRBV4-2 and TRBJ2-4, with unresolved D. This CDR3 has 14 amino acids. In germline, CDR1 is LGHNA, CDR2 YNFKEQ. V lost 1 base and J 2 bases, leaving 6 bases between the germline ends. Here the CDR3 DNA reads TGTGCCAGCAGCCAAGGAGGTACCAAAAACATTCAGTACTTC. Amino acids: CASSQGGTKNIQYF.

This clonotype came up many times. This chain joins TRBV7-2 and TRBJ2-2, with a possible D match to TRBD2 (5 bases). Trimming cost V 3 bases and J 1 base, with 15 bases left between them. The CDR3 extends over 17 amino acids. Germline CDR1 reads SGHTA; CDR2 reads FQGNSA. CDR3: CASSFPLSGLNTGELFF. CDR3 nucleotide sequence: TGTGCCAGCAGCTTCCCCCTCAGCGGTCTGAACACCGGGGAGCTGTTTTTT.

About this clonotype itself: This may arise from a read error, as a much more abundant clone is one base away. V usage is TRBV7-3 and J usage is TRBJ1-1; a weak D match, TRBD1 (6 bases). From germline, CDR1 is SGHTA and CDR2 FQGTGA. V dropped 5 bases and J dropped 4 bases, with 17 bases sitting between them. The CDR3 is 15 residues long. CDR3 nucleotide sequence: TGTGCCAGCAGCACCTTCAGGGGAAGGGGCACTGAAGCTTTCTTT. Translating gives CASSTFRGRGTEAFF.

There are many counts of this clonotype. The chain employs TRBV13 and TRBJ2-1; TRBD2 agrees at 11 bases. The V and J ends lost 7 bases and 4 bases, in that order; junction bases with no gene match: 9. Germline CDR1 PRHDT, CDR2 FYEKMQ (reference sequence). This CDR3 has 16 amino acids. In DNA form, the CDR3 reads TGTGCCAGCACCTCCACCGGGACTAGCGGATACAATGAGCAGTTCTTC. Translated: CASTSTGTSGYNEQFF.

This clonotype has a count of ten or more. The V gene is TRBV28, the J gene TRBJ2-4, with D unclear. There are 14 residues in the CDR3. Germline V lookup: CDR1 MDHEN, CDR2 SYDVKM. Trimming cost V 3 bases and J 7 bases, with 13 bases left between them. The DNA for the CDR3 is TGTGCCAGCAGTTTGGGGTCTCTCAAGAACATTCAGTACTTC. It yields the protein CASSLGSLKNIQYF.

This clonotype showed up just a few times. This sequence joins TRBV30 and TRBJ2-3; 7 bases agree with TRBD2. This CDR3 is built from 13 residues. Germline V gene sequence: CDR1 GTSNPN, CDR2 SVGIG (reference sequence). After removal of 4 bases from V and 1 base from J, the junction contained 2 bases not matched to a gene. CDR3 DNA: TGTGCCTGGACCGCGGGGGGCACAGATACGCAGTATTTT. Its translation is CAWTAGGTDTQYF.

This clonotype was counted many times. V and J are TRBV2 and TRBJ2-2, with D uncertain. Germline CDR1 SNHLY, CDR2 FYNNEI. The CDR3 covers 13 residues. V was trimmed by 8 bases and J by 0 bases, leaving 7 bases between them. Here the CDR3 reads CASSLANTGELFF. The CDR3 bases are TGTGCCAGCTCGTTAGCGAACACCGGGGAGCTGTTTTTT.

This clonotype was seen at least ten times. The CDR3 reads CASSIEIGQPQHF. The CDR3 region has the DNA TGTGCCAGTAGTATTGAAATCGGACAGCCCCAGCATTTT. This chain joins TRBV19 and TRBJ1-5; no clear D. The CDR3 loop spans 13 amino acids. Germline CDR1 reads LNHDA; CDR2 reads SQIVND (reference sequence). Trimming took 3 bases from V and 7 from J, leaving 10 bases between them.

This clonotype was picked up many times. The chain carries TRBV7-9 and TRBJ2-1, with a weak D call TRBD1 (6 bases). Germline lookup yields CDR1 SEHNR and CDR2 FQNEAQ (reference sequence). V lost 6 bases and J 6 bases, leaving 9 bases between the germline ends. The CDR3 has 12 residues. CDR3: CASRKGGNEQFF. The CDR3 nucleotides are TGTGCCAGCAGGAAAGGGGGCAATGAGCAGTTCTTC.

In DNA form, the CDR3 reads TGTGCCAGCAGCGTAGCTCTAGGGGCCGGGGAGCTGTTTTTT. Translating gives CASSVALGAGELFF. The chain carries TRBV9 and TRBJ2-2, with D maybe TRBD1 (5 bases). Germline V gene lookup returns CDR1 SGDLS and CDR2 YYNGEE. The CDR3 length is 14 residues. V gave up 0 bases and J gave up 6 bases, with 9 bases separating them.

This clonotype has a handful of counts. CDR3 amino acids: CASLVNYRGTGELFF. DNA of the CDR3: TGCGCCAGCCTTGTCAACTACAGGGGCACCGGGGAGCTGTTTTTT. V usage is TRBV10-2 and J usage is TRBJ2-2; 7 positions agree with TRBD1. Trimming removed 8 bases from V and 4 bases from J; junction bases left unmatched: 10. The CDR3 totals 15 residues. From germline, CDR1 is WSHSY and CDR2 SAAADI.